This note documents a single TCR beta chain sequence. This specimen belongs to a study of blood T cell repertoires in COVID-19. The V and J ends lost 4 bases and 3 bases, in that order; junction bases with no gene match: 5. The CDR3 contains 14 residues. From germline, CDR1 is LNHDA and CDR2 SQIVND (reference sequence). TCRdb keeps only in-frame clones here, not all; method: immunoSEQ multiplex PCR. The data contain about 440,000 clones, around 89% of them seen just once; the ten biggest clones take up roughly 4.3%. This TCR derives from a woman younger than 45 with acute or convalescent COVID-19. This chain links TRBV19 with TRBJ1-2; 7 bases align to TRBD1. Sequencing was done on a sample of peripheral blood. The CDR3, as DNA: TGTGCCAGTAGTAAGCCCGGGACAGACTATGGCTACACCTTC. Amino acids: CASSKPGTDYGYTF.